This T cell receptor beta chain was observed in a study of T-cell memory formation after mild COVID-19. Study background: TCR clusters were mostly confined to one donor each. General study points: CD4+ clones that contracted lay mainly in CM and EM; CD8+ ones lay in EMRA.

The CDR3 runs 18 residues. Germline-derived CDR1 and CDR2 are SGDLS and YYNGEE. Trimming at V came to 4 bases and at J to 4 bases, leaving 12 bases not matched to a gene. After 5'RACE with constant-segment primers, TCR alpha and TCR beta cDNA libraries carrying sample barcodes and UMIs were obtained. In TCRdb, the 5' RACE reads were re-called with MiXCR into one record per CDR3 protein. The sample includes about 250,000 distinct CDR3 sequences, approximately 15% of them seen just once. This clonotype appeared a few times. Its antigen is unidentified. The source of this sequence is an adult woman who had mild COVID-19 (a few samples of this study predate the infection). Cell type and time point are not known. The chain combines TRBV9 with TRBJ2-6, with TRBD2 matching 9 bases. Material: PBMCs or a T cell subset sorted from them (not recorded which). The DNA of the CDR3 is TGTGCCAGCAGCCGGACTCTAGCGGGGAGGTCAGGGGCCAACGTCCTGACTTTC. Its translation is CASSRTLAGRSGANVLTF.